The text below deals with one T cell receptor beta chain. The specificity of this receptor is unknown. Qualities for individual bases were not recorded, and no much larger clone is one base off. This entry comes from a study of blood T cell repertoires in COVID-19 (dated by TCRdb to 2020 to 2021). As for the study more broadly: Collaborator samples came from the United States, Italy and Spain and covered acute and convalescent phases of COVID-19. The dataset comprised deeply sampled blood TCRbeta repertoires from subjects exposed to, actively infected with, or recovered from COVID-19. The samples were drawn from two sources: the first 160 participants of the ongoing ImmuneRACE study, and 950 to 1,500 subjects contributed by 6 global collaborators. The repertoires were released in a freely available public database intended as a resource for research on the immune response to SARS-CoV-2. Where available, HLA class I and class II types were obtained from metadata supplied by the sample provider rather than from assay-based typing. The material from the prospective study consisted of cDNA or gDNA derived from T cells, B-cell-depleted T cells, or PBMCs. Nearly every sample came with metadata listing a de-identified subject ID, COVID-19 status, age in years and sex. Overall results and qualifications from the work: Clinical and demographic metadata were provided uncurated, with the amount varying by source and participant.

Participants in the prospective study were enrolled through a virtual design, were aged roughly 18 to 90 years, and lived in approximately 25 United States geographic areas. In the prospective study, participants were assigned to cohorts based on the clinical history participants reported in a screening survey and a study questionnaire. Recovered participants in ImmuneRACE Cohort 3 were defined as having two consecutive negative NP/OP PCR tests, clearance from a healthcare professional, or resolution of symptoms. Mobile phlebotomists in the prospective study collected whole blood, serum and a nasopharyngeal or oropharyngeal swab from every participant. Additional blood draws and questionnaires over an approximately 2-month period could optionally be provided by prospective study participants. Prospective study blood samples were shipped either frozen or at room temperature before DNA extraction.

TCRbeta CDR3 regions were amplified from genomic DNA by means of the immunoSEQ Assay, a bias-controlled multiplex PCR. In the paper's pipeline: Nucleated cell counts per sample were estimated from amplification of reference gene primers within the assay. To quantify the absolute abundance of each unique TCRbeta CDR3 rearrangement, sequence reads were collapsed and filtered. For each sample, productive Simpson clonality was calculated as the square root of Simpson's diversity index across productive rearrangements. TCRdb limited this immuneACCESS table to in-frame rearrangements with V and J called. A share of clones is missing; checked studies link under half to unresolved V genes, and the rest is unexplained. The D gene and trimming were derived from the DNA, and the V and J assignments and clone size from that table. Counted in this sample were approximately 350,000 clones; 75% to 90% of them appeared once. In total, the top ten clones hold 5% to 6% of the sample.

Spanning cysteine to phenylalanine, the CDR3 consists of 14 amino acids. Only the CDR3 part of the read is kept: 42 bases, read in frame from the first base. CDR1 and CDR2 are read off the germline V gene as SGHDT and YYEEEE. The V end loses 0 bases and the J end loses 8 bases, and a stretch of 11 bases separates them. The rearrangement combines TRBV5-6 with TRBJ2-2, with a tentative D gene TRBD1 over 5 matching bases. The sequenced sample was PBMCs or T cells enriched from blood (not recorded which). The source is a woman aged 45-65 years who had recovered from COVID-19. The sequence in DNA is TGTGCCAGCAGCTTGGTAAGGGGCACAGGGGAGCTGTTTTTT. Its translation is CASSLVRGTGELFF.